This TCR beta chain was sequenced in a study of blood T cell repertoires in COVID-19. Study-level information: Acute and convalescent COVID-19 samples came from the United States, Italy and Spain. T cells, B-cell-depleted T cells, or PBMCs provided the cDNA or gDNA that served as material.

CDR3 length: 15 residues. Germline CDR1 and CDR2: SNHLY and FYNNEI. V lost 2 bases and J lost 1, with 9 bases in between. Using immunoSEQ multiplex PCR, the repertoire was profiled, and TCRdb retains in-frame clones only, with some absent. The sample records around 57,000 clones, approximately 90% being singletons. This TCR was recovered from an elderly woman with COVID-19, enrolled during active disease. The V gene is TRBV2, the J gene TRBJ1-5; perhaps TRBD1 as D (5 bases). The sample consisted of peripheral blood. The CDR3, as DNA: TGTGCCAGCAGTGAACAGGGCAACAGCAATCAGCCCCAGCATTTT. It yields the protein CASSEQGNSNQPQHF.